The text below deals with one T cell receptor beta chain. Its target antigen remains unknown. Qualities for individual bases were not recorded, and no much larger clone is one base off. Other DNA sequences within the sample encode an identical CDR3. According to the germline V gene, CDR1 reads SGHRS and CDR2 reads YFSETQ. V lost 7 bases and J lost 0 bases, and the count of bases not matched to a germline gene is 6. Inclusive of the bounding cysteine and phenylalanine, the CDR3 is 15 residues long. Only CDR3 DNA is held: 45 bases, read in frame from base 1. Using the deep immunoSEQ assay, multiplex PCR amplified TCR CDR3 regions from genomic DNA. Extracted genomic DNA from each cell subset was spread evenly across all wells of several immunoSEQ 96-well plates, with each plate serving as a replicate. For sorted subsets, roughly 200 ng of genomic DNA, equivalent to 30,000 or so T cell genomes, went into each replicate PCR. The purified libraries were quantified using a Qubit 3.0 fluorometer, sized with a Bioanalyzer 2100, and then quantified again using the KAPA Library Quantification kit. A separate single-read 150-cycle Illumina NextSeq 550 flow cell was used to sequence each immunoSEQ 96-well plate. In the source study's methods: Because the immunoSEQ output held only junctional sequences and lacked quality scores, the filtering could not match the filtering applied to full-length reads. To assign V/J genes and CDR3, sequences were annotated against IMGT germline references using PyIR, a Python wrapper for IgBLAST v1.9. Reads were removed for weak V/J assignments (E-value above 1e-6), missing CDR3, stop codons, out-of-frame junctions, or ambiguous translated residues. A V3J clonotype was defined by an identical inferred V gene, J gene, and CDR3 amino acid sequence. Percentage overlap between repertoires was computed as shared unique clonotypes divided by the size of the smaller repertoire. RTK rarefaction, the Chao1 estimator, and Recon v2.1 estimates of unobserved clonotypes were used to assess repertoire richness. Generation probabilities were computed with OLGA for all TCRbeta clonotypes obtained by the gDNA method from a few donors. TCRdb carries this immuneACCESS record with in-frame sequences only. Its versions omit some clonotypes, under half of them owing to an unresolved V gene in the studies checked, with the rest unexplained. The V and J calls and clone size are taken from that table; D and trimming were inferred from the DNA. This sample gives approximately 1.4 million clones in total; approximately 98% of them show up just once. The leading ten clones occupy roughly 0.4% of the sample.

The sample comes from a study of shared clonotypes between healthy human individuals (dated by TCRdb to about 2020). Turning to the overall study: The cohort comprised two women and three men aged 18 to 49 years. For each donor, CD4 naive and CD4 memory were each run on three plates, CD8 naive on two plates, and CD8 memory on one plate. The study deeply sequenced blood TCR repertoires of five healthy adults to estimate repertoire size and the extent of clonotype sharing between individuals. To increase sequencing depth and limit assay-specific biases, TCR repertoire library preparation and sequencing were carried out by different laboratories using diverse techniques. Between about 0.9 and 8.9 billion PBMCs per donor were obtained by leukapheresis.

The full study reports these points: When a handful of donors were compared, the shared fraction of clonotypes was around 5.1% for naive CD4, less than 4% for naive CD8, 2.3% for memory CD4, and under 0.5% for memory CD8. Incomplete sequencing was indicated by rarefaction of sorted-subset datasets, despite the large sequencing depth. Based on pairwise subsampling, the degree of clonotype sharing among donors was expected to be affected by sequencing depth. Compared with non-shared clonotypes, clonotypes shared by all four sorted-subset donors had higher generation probabilities. Naive subsets generally had larger estimated clonotype richness than memory subsets. The small number of donors limited the genetic and exposure-history diversity represented. Only blood was sampled, and tissue TCR repertoires likely differ from those in blood.

Donors were healthy HIV-negative adults with no recently reported acute infections or vaccinations. Only Caucasian adults living in Nashville, Tennessee, USA were represented among the donors. CD4+ T cells were enriched through magnetic negative selection, after which naive cells were positively selected on CD45RA and the remaining negative fraction served as the memory subset. Blood was obtained by leukapheresis, after which PBMCs were separated by Ficoll-Histopaque density gradient centrifugation and cryopreserved in liquid nitrogen vapor phase. Analytical flow cytometry was used to check the purity and quantity of every magnetically sorted T cell population. From each sorted fraction, genomic DNA was isolated and quantified by UV absorbance on a Nanodrop 2000c.

The sequence is built from TRBV5-1 and TRBJ2-1; 8 of the junction bases match TRBD2. This clonotype originated in a man between 25 and 39 years old in good health. The specimen sequenced was naive CD4+ T cells sorted from blood. The cell subset or site label here, explained by the study, means: CD45RA+ positively selected. The CDR3 here reads CASRRSGSSYNEQFF. The nucleotide sequence is given as TGCGCCAGCCGTCGAAGCGGGAGCTCCTACAATGAGCAGTTCTTC.